Each of the 12 T cell receptor beta chains below was sequenced from the same sample in a study of CD8 T cells in ankylosing spondylitis. MiXCR was run by TCRdb on the 5' RACE reads, yielding one entry per CDR3 protein. Among some 800,000 distinct CDR3 sequences listed, 12% were seen once. Study-wide findings and caveats: A motif of several highly homologous TCR beta variants was seen as apparently characteristic of ankylosing spondylitis blood.

For these receptors, no antigen is known. Sample: blood, either unsorted or a sorted T cell fraction (not recorded which). The receptors shown here come from a male donor with ankylosing spondylitis.

In this sample, this clonotype turned up a few times. This chain links TRBV7-9 with TRBJ1-1; tentative D call: TRBD1 (5 bases). Germline CDR1 is SEHNR and CDR2 is FQNEAQ (reference sequence). The CDR3 totals 15 residues. V gave up 5 bases and J gave up 4 bases, with 17 bases separating them. The chain's CDR3 is CASSTQDLRVTEAFF. The CDR3 DNA follows: TGTGCCAGCAGCACACAGGATCTTAGGGTCACTGAAGCTTTCTTT.

J is TRBJ1-1 and V is TRBV12-3 or TRBV12-4; D is ambiguous. The length of the CDR3 is 11 residues. V lost 5 bases to trimming and J lost 4 bases, with 5 bases between them. CDR3: CASSAFTEAFF. CDR3 coding DNA: TGTGCCAGCAGTGCCTTCACTGAAGCTTTCTTT.

Only a few counts were recorded for this clonotype. The chain is built from TRBV7-9 and TRBJ1-4; 8 bases map to TRBD1. Per the germline V gene, CDR1 is SEHNR and CDR2 is FQNEAQ (reference sequence). The CDR3 consists of 14 residues. V dropped 3 bases and J dropped 8; count of bases not matched to a gene: 5. CDR3 DNA sequence: TGTGCCAGCAGCTTTTCCGACAGGGGAGAAAAACTGTTTTTT. The encoded protein is CASSFSDRGEKLFF.

This clonotype was detected ten times or more. V gene TRBV6-5 combines with J gene TRBJ2-4; 7 bases agree with TRBD1. V was clipped by 4 bases and J by 0 bases; unmatched bases: 9. The CDR3 is 17 residues long. Germline values: CDR1 MNHEY, CDR2 SVGAGI. CDR3 protein: CASSSRTGSIAKNIQYF. DNA for the CDR3: TGTGCCAGCAGTTCCCGGACAGGATCTATAGCCAAAAACATTCAGTACTTC.

This CDR3 reads CSAGRDIYYGYTF. DNA for the CDR3: TGCAGTGCTGGCCGGGACATTTACTATGGCTACACCTTC. This chain connects TRBV20-1 to TRBJ1-2, with D tentatively TRBD1 (6 bases). The germline gives CDR1 DFQATT, CDR2 SNEGSKA (reference sequence). The CDR3 has 13 residues. Trimming cost V 5 bases and J 3 bases, with 13 bases left between them.

The chain joins TRBV5-1 to TRBJ2-2; D is tentatively TRBD1 or TRBD2 (6 bases each). Germline CDR1 is SGHRS and CDR2 is YFSETQ. The CDR3 length is 14 residues. V lost 1 base, J lost 6 bases, and 10 bases lay in between. The CDR3 sequence is CASSLFGGSGELFF. CDR3 DNA: TGCGCCAGCAGCTTGTTCGGGGGCTCCGGGGAGCTGTTTTTT.

This clonotype came up many times. The rearrangement links TRBV30 to TRBJ1-4; D is perhaps TRBD1 (5 bases). The germline V and J ends were trimmed by 2 bases and 8 bases, with 15 bases remaining between them. This CDR3 is 14 amino acids long. Germline CDR1 GTSNPN, CDR2 SVGIG (reference sequence). This chain's CDR3 is CAWSRDSREEKLFF. DNA of the CDR3: TGTGCCTGGAGTCGAGACAGTCGTGAAGAAAAACTGTTTTTT.

The chain carries TRBV6-1 and TRBJ2-3; D perhaps matches TRBD2 (6 bases). V was clipped by 7 bases and J by 4 bases, with 15 bases between them. Germline V lookup: CDR1 MNHNS, CDR2 SASEGT. The CDR3 runs 14 residues. The CDR3 nucleotides read TGTGCCAGCACACCCGGGAGTTCCTCAGATACGCAGTATTTT. Translation gives CASTPGSSSDTQYF.

V is TRBV19 and J is TRBJ1-5, with 7 positions matching TRBD1. This CDR3 comprises 14 residues. V lost 3 bases and J lost 5; bases outside the gene matches: 4. CDR1 and CDR2 (germline): LNHDA, SQIVND (reference sequence). CDR3 nucleotide sequence: TGTGCCAGTAGTATCAGGACAGGCGATCAGCCCCAGCATTTT. Its translation is CASSIRTGDQPQHF.

V usage is TRBV12-3 or TRBV12-4 and J usage is TRBJ2-7, with 7 bases that match TRBD2. The CDR3 sequence is 15 residues long. Germline trimming cut 5 bases from V and 3 bases from J; bases unmatched to any gene: 10. The CDR3 DNA follows: TGTGCCAGCAGTCCATACGGGACTACTGACTACGAGCAGTACTTC. Protein product: CASSPYGTTDYEQYF.

This clonotype has a handful of counts. The chain couples TRBV13 to TRBJ2-7, with 8 bases that match TRBD2. CDR3 length: 15 residues. Germline V gives CDR1 PRHDT, CDR2 FYEKMQ (reference sequence). The ends lost 0 bases at V and 0 bases at J; junction bases unmatched: 1. This CDR3 is CASSLGAGVSYEQYF. In nucleotides, the CDR3 is TGTGCCAGCAGCTTAGGAGCGGGAGTCTCCTACGAGCAGTACTTC.

The chain has TRBV7-9 and TRBJ2-1, with a tentative D call TRBD2 (5 bases). The length of the CDR3 is 16 residues. V gave up 3 bases and J gave up 4 bases, with 16 bases separating them. Germline V gene data show CDR1 as SEHNR and CDR2 as FQNEAQ (reference sequence). The CDR3 nucleotides are TGTGCCAGCAGCTTTCGGCCCACTAGACGGTACAATGAGCAGTTCTTC. It translates to CASSFRPTRRYNEQFF.